Following are 16 T cell receptor beta chains from one sample sequenced in a study of blood T cell repertoires in COVID-19. The table came from immunoSEQ multiplex PCR; TCRdb's copy has only in-frame clones and leaves some out. The sample records about 170,000 clones, 80% to 85% being singletons. Material: peripheral blood. These receptors were obtained from a man aged 70-80 years with active or convalescent COVID-19.

V is TRBV27 and J is TRBJ2-2; D is possibly TRBD1 (6 bases). V shed 6 bases and J shed 3 bases, with 14 bases lying between them. This CDR3 has 15 amino acids. The germline CDR1 and CDR2 sequences are MNHEY and SMNVEV (reference sequence). The CDR3 DNA reads TGTGCCAGCAGCTCTCGACAGGATTACACCGGGGAGCTGTTTTTT. It translates to CASSSRQDYTGELFF.

This clone was recorded only once. This sequence joins TRBV9 and TRBJ2-2; D gene ambiguous. The CDR3 totals 12 residues. Germline CDR1 reads SGDLS; CDR2 reads YYNGEE. Between the trimmed V and J ends, which lost 4 bases and 5 bases, there was a span of 6 bases. The CDR3 loop reads CASSLSTGELFF. The CDR3 DNA follows: TGTGCCAGCAGCCTCAGTACCGGGGAGCTGTTTTTT. Combining the CDR3 with reference TRBV9 and TRBJ2-2 gives the whole variable domain DSGVTQTPKHLITATGQRVTLRCSPRSGDLSVYWYQQSLDQGLQFLIQYYNGEERAKGNILERFSAQQFPDLHSELNLSSLELGDSALYFCASSLSTGELFFGEGSRLTVL.

The chain couples TRBV18 to TRBJ1-6; a weak D match, TRBD1 (5 bases). CDR3 length equals 16 residues. V was clipped by 2 bases and J by 8 bases, with 16 bases between them. The germline CDR1 and CDR2 sequences are KGHSH and LQKENI. The CDR3 DNA reads TGTGCCAGCTCACCAGATAACGCAGGGATGGATTCACCCCTCCACTTT. Translated: CASSPDNAGMDSPLHF. The variable domain in full, with the rest retrieved from reference TRBV18 and TRBJ1-6, is NAGVMQNPRHLVRRRGQEARLRCSPMKGHSHVYWYRQLPEEGLKFMVYLQKENIIDESGMPKERFSAEFPKEGPSILRIQQVVRGDSAAYFCASSPDNAGMDSPLHFGNGTRLTVT.

This clone has just a few counts. The chain carries TRBV5-1 and TRBJ2-2; 7 nucleotides align to TRBD1. V dropped 5 bases and J dropped 3; count of bases not matched to a gene: 10. This CDR3 comprises 16 residues. Germline CDR1 reads SGHRS; CDR2 reads YFSETQ. CDR3 loop: CASRSRGRGYTGELFF. Written as DNA, the CDR3 is TGCGCCAGCAGAAGCCGCGGCAGGGGGTACACCGGGGAGCTGTTTTTT.

This clone came up once. Here the CDR3 DNA reads TGTGCCAGCAGCTTAGGCCGGACAGGGGGTGGAAACACCATATATTTT. Translated: CASSLGRTGGGNTIYF. This rearrangement joins TRBV13 to TRBJ1-3; TRBD1 aligns across 10 bases. V trimming: 0 bases; J trimming: 3 bases; junction bases outside the gene matches: 2. The CDR3 totals 16 residues. CDR1 is PRHDT and CDR2 is FYEKMQ in the germline V gene (reference sequence).

The chain is built from TRBV11-1 and TRBJ2-1, with D unclear. This CDR3 comprises 12 residues. Germline CDR1 is SGHAT and CDR2 is FQDESV (reference sequence). Between the trimmed V and J ends, which lost 2 bases and 10 bases, there was a span of 9 bases. CDR3 amino acids: CASSLTGSEQFF. Written as DNA, the CDR3 is TGTGCCAGCAGCTTAACGGGTTCCGAGCAGTTCTTC.

The chain couples TRBV2 to TRBJ2-1, with D maybe TRBD1 (6 bases). V dropped 6 bases and J dropped 6 bases, with 15 bases sitting between them. The CDR3 length is 14 residues. The germline V gene has CDR1 SNHLY and CDR2 FYNNEI. DNA for the CDR3: TGTGCCAGCAGCGACAGGAGATCTAGCAATGAGCAGTTCTTC. Protein sequence: CASSDRRSSNEQFF.

The V call is TRBV11-2, the J call TRBJ2-7; TRBD1 might be the D (6 bases). Trimming removed 1 base at V and 4 bases at J, with 8 bases between. CDR3 length equals 13 residues. Germline loops: CDR1 SGHAT, CDR2 FQNNGV. The CDR3 DNA follows: TGTGCCAGCAGCTTAGTTAGGGGGTACGAGCAGTACTTC. Translated: CASSLVRGYEQYF.

The chain combines TRBV11-2 with TRBJ2-1; D might be TRBD2 (6 bases). Germline CDR1 and CDR2: SGHAT and FQNNGV. The CDR3 totals 17 residues. V lost 0 bases and J 5 bases, leaving 17 bases between the germline ends. CDR3 sequence: CASSLDLLAWTHNEQFF. The DNA of the CDR3 is TGTGCCAGCAGCTTAGACCTTCTAGCGTGGACCCACAATGAGCAGTTCTTC.

This clone was counted once. The chain recombines TRBV27 with TRBJ1-6; the D is unclear. Germline V gives CDR1 MNHEY, CDR2 SMNVEV (reference sequence). CDR3 length: 14 amino acids. V lost 2 bases, J lost 9 bases, and 11 bases lay in between. In nucleotides, the CDR3 is TGTGCCAGCAGTTTAGTCGCCCTTAGTTCACCCCTCCACTTT. Its translation is CASSLVALSSPLHF.

This clone was recorded only once. The J gene is TRBJ1-2, the V gene TRBV18, with 7 positions matching TRBD1. Germline V lookup: CDR1 KGHSH, CDR2 LQKENI. The V gene end was trimmed by 4 bases and the J gene end by 4 bases; junction bases not matched to a gene: 12. This CDR3 is 16 amino acids long. DNA of the CDR3: TGTGCCAGCTCACAAACGGGACAGCCGTCGGGCTATGGCTACACCTTC. It codes for CASSQTGQPSGYGYTF.

This clone was detected once. This chain connects TRBV7-9 to TRBJ2-3; 7 nucleotides match TRBD2. The ends lost 3 bases at V and 2 bases at J; junction bases unmatched: 5. Germline assignment: CDR1 SEHNR and CDR2 FQNEAQ (reference sequence). The CDR3 spans 15 residues. The CDR3 sequence: CASSLSGTITDTQYF. The CDR3 DNA reads TGTGCCAGCAGCTTGAGCGGGACCATCACAGATACGCAGTATTTT.

The chain joins TRBV12-3 or TRBV12-4 to TRBJ1-1; tentative D call: TRBD1 (6 bases). V was pared by 7 bases and J by 0 bases, with 9 bases between. The CDR3 is 13 residues long. The CDR3 region has the DNA TGTGCCAGCAAGGACAGACTGAACACTGAAGCTTTCTTT. It yields the protein CASKDRLNTEAFF.

This clone was observed a few times. This CDR3 reads CASSLSGNNEQFF. Written as DNA, the CDR3 is TGTGCCAGCAGCTTGAGCGGGAACAATGAGCAGTTCTTC. The chain combines TRBV13 with TRBJ2-1, with 7 nucleotides matching TRBD2. V lost 3 bases to trimming and J lost 5 bases; unmatched junction nucleotides: 1. The V gene's germline CDR1 is PRHDT and CDR2 FYEKMQ (reference sequence). CDR3 size: 13 residues. The full variable domain, in which reference TRBV13 and TRBJ2-1 provide the parts outside the CDR3, is AAGVIQSPRHLIKEKRETATLKCYPIPRHDTVYWYQQGPGQDPQFLISFYEKMQSDKGSIPDRFSAQQFSDYHSELNMSSLELGDSALYFCASSLSGNNEQFFGPGTRLTVL.

The chain recombines TRBV7-2 with TRBJ1-5; no definite D call. Germline lookup yields CDR1 SGHTA and CDR2 FQGNSA. The CDR3 loop spans 11 amino acids. The V gene lost 8 bases and the J gene lost 11 bases, with 13 bases spanning the gap. DNA for the CDR3: TGTGCCAGCGGCTCGGTCGGGGCCCAGCATTTT. It specifies CASGSVGAQHF.

This clone was counted once. The chain uses TRBV18 and TRBJ1-5; 9 bases agree with TRBD1. Germline CDR1 reads KGHSH; CDR2 reads LQKENI. There are 18 residues in the CDR3. J lost 0 bases, V lost 5 bases, and 11 bases had no gene match. The CDR3 protein is CASSSHTGTGYSNQPQHF. The CDR3, as DNA: TGTGCCAGCTCATCTCACACCGGGACAGGGTATAGCAATCAGCCCCAGCATTTT.